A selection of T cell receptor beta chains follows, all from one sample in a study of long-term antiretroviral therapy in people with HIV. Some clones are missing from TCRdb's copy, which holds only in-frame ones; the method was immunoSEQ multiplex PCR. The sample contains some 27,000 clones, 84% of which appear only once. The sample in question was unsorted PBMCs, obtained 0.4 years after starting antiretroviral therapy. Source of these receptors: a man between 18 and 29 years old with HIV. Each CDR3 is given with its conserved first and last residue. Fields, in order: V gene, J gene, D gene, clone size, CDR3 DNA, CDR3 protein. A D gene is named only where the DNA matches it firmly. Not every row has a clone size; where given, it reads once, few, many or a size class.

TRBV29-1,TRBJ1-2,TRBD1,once,TGCAGCGGTGGGGGGGGACAGAACTATGGCTACACCTTC,CSGGGGQNYGYTF
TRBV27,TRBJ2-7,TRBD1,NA,TGTGCCAGCAGTTTATCGCGGACAGGGTACGAGCAGTACTTC,CASSLSRTGYEQYF
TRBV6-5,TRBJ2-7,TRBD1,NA,TGTGCCAGCAGTTACTCGGACAGGGACGAGCAGTACTTC,CASSYSDRDEQYF
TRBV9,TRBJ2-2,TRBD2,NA,TGTGCCAGCAGCCTCCCGAGGGAGGGAGGGCAGCCGTCCGGGGAGCTGTTTTTT,CASSLPREGGQPSGELFF
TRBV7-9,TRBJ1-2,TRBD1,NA,TGTGCCAGCAGCCGTCAACTCACCGGGACAGGGGGCGCAAAGCATGGCTACACCTTC,CASSRQLTGTGGAKHGYTF
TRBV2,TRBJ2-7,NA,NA,TGTGCCAGCAGTGAAGATAGCGGAACCTACGAACAGTACTTC,CASSEDSGTYEQYF
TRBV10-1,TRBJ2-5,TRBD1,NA,TGCGCCAGCAGTGAATCGGGCAGGGGGGAGACCCAGTACTTC,CASSESGRGETQYF
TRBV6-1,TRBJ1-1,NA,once,TGTGCCAGCAGTGAATTGAGGGGAGGTGGCACTGAAGCTTTCTTT,CASSELRGGGTEAFF
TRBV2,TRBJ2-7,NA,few,TGTGCCAGCAAGACTGACAACTCCTACGAGCAGTACTTC,CASKTDNSYEQYF
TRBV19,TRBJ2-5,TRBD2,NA,TGTGCCAGCTCAATAGCGGGAGTCCGAGAGACCCAGTACTTC,CASSIAGVRETQYF
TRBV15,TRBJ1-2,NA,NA,TGTGCCACCAGCAGAGGACCCAGGGGTAGCTATGGCTACACCTTC,CATSRGPRGSYGYTF
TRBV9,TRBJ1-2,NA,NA,TGTGCCAGCAGCGTAGTGTCCAACTATGGCTACACCTTC,CASSVVSNYGYTF
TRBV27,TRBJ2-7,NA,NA,TGTGCCAGCAGTTTAGGGAAGGGGGCCTACGAGCAGTACTTC,CASSLGKGAYEQYF
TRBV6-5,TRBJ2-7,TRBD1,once,TGTGCCAGCAGTAGCCCGGGACAGGTCTACGAGCAGTACTTC,CASSSPGQVYEQYF
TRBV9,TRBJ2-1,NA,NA,TGTGCCAGCAGCCCGACTAATTACAATGAGCAGTTCTTC,CASSPTNYNEQFF
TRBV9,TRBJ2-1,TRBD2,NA,TGTGCCAGCAGCGTAGAGGGCGGGAGGGCAGATGAGCAGTTCTTC,CASSVEGGRADEQFF
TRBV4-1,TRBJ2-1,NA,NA,TGCGCCAGCAGCCAAGACGCCGCGTATGAGCAGTTCTTC,CASSQDAAYEQFF
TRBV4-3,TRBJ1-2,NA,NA,TGCGCCAGCAGCCAAGATAGAGGTGTACTCCAGCCGGGTGGCTACACCTTC,CASSQDRGVLQPGGYTF
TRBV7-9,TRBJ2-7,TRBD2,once,TGTGCCAGCAGCTCAGCGGGAGGGGGGGAGCAGTACTTC,CASSSAGGGEQYF
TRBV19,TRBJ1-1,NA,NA,TGTGCCAGTAGTATAGGGGGAATGGGGCCCACTGAAGCTTTCTTT,CASSIGGMGPTEAFF
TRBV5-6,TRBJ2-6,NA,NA,TGTGCCAGCAGTTTTAGGTGGGACAGTGATCGGGAGGGGGCCAACGTCCTGACTTTC,CASSFRWDSDREGANVLTF
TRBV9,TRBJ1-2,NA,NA,TGTGCCAGCAGCCCAGAGGGAGCTAACTATGGCTACACCTTC,CASSPEGANYGYTF
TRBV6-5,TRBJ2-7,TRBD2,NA,TGTGCCAGCAGCCCAGCTAGCGGGCCCTCCTACGAGCAGTACTTC,CASSPASGPSYEQYF
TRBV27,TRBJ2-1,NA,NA,TGTGCCAGCTTTAGGGGGTACAATGAGCAGTTCTTC,CASFRGYNEQFF
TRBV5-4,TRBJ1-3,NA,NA,TGTGCCAGCAGCTTGGCCCCAGGGGCTGGAAACACCATATATTTT,CASSLAPGAGNTIYF
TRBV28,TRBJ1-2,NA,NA,TGTGCCAGCAGTTCCCTGGAGAATAACTATGGCTACACCTTC,CASSSLENNYGYTF
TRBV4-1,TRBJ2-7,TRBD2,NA,TGCGCCAGCAGCCTGACTAGCGGGGGGCTCAGGGAGCAGTACTTC,CASSLTSGGLREQYF
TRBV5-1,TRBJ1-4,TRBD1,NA,TGCGCCAGCAGCCCGGACAGGGGGCGGGAGGACAATGAAAAACTGTTTTTT,CASSPDRGREDNEKLFF
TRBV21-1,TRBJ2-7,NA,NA,TGTGCCAGCAGCCCAGGGGGGGGCGGGGAGCAGTACTTC,CASSPGGGGEQYF
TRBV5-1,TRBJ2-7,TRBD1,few,TGCGCCAGCAGCCTGGACAGGGAGGAGGGCGAGCAGTACTTC,CASSLDREEGEQYF
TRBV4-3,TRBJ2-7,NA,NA,TGCGCCAGCAGCCAGGAAGGTAGCGACGAGCAGTACTTC,CASSQEGSDEQYF
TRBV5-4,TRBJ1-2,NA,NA,TGTGCCAGCAGCCCTACTCCGGGTGGAGGAAACTATGGCTACACCTTC,CASSPTPGGGNYGYTF
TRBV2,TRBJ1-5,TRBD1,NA,TGTGCCAGCAAGGGGTATTTAACAGGGGGCAGGAATCAGCCCCAGCATTTT,CASKGYLTGGRNQPQHF
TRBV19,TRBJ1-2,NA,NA,TGTGCCAGTAGTTTCCGGACGGAGATCTATGGCTACACCTTC,CASSFRTEIYGYTF
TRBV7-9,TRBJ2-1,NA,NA,TGTGCCAGCAGCTTAGCGGATTACAATGAGCAGTTCTTC,CASSLADYNEQFF
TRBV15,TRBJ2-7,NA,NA,TGTGCCACCAGCAGAGATCTAGGGGGTGCCGAGCAGTACTTC,CATSRDLGGAEQYF
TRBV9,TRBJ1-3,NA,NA,TGTGCCAGCAGCGTAGACCCGGGGGCGAGCGCTGGAAACACCATATATTTT,CASSVDPGASAGNTIYF
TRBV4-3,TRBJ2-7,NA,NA,TGCGCCAGCAGCCAAGACAGGTTCTCCGCTTCCTACGAGCAGTACTTC,CASSQDRFSASYEQYF
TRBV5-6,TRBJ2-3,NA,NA,TGTGCCAGGCCCCGGACGCAGTATTTT,CARPRTQYF
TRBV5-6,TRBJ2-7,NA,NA,TGTGCCAGCAGCTTACGACAGACCACCTACGAGCAGTACTTC,CASSLRQTTYEQYF
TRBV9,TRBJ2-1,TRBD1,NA,TGTGCCAGCAGCGTCGAAGGACAGGACTACAATGAGCAGTTCTTC,CASSVEGQDYNEQFF
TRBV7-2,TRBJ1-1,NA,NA,TGTGCCAGCAGCTTATTCTTAGGTCCAGGGAAGGGTATGAACACTGAAGCTTTCTTT,CASSLFLGPGKGMNTEAFF
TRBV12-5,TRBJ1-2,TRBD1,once,TGTGCTAGTGGTTCGACGGACAGGGGTGACTATGGCTACACCTTC,CASGSTDRGDYGYTF